The 30 T cell receptor beta chains in this list originate from one sample, sequenced in a study of T-cell reconstitution after alpha-beta-depleted transplantation in children. As it was prepared, the TCRbeta library received unique molecular identifiers. TCRdb re-analysed the PCR reads in MiXCR, keeping a single row per CDR3 protein. The table shows over 150,000 distinct CDR3 sequences, with around 10% occurring only once. The sample consisted of PBMCs, taken before TCRalphabeta/CD19-depleted stem cell transplant. The source is a boy under 10 years old with acute myeloid leukemia, due to receive a stem cell transplant.

This clonotype was counted at least ten times. This chain connects TRBV5-1 to TRBJ2-3; TRBD2 is a possible D gene (6 bases). The germline V gene encodes CDR1 SGHRS and CDR2 YFSETQ. The CDR3 is 15 amino acids. Trimming removed 4 bases at V and 3 bases at J, with 15 bases between. CDR3 sequence: CASSPSGVGTDTQYF. The DNA for the CDR3 is TGCGCCAGCAGCCCCTCGGGGGTTGGTACAGATACGCAGTATTTT.

Many counts were recorded for this clonotype. The chain combines TRBV12-3 or TRBV12-4 with TRBJ1-2; perhaps TRBD1 as D (6 bases). The CDR3 sequence is 15 residues long. V lost 2 bases, J lost 0 bases, and 10 bases lay in between. In DNA, the CDR3 is TGTGCCAGCAGTTTAAGGCACAGGGCTAACTATGGCTACACCTTC. It specifies CASSLRHRANYGYTF.

Many counts were recorded for this clonotype. The CDR3 loop reads CSARDSRDSSYTF. CDR3 nucleotides: TGCAGTGCTAGAGATTCACGGGACAGTAGCTACACCTTC. The chain links TRBV20-1 to TRBJ1-2; 7 bases line up with TRBD1. This CDR3 is 13 amino acids long. Germline V gene lookup returns CDR1 DFQATT and CDR2 SNEGSKA (reference sequence). Trimming took 0 bases from V and 9 from J; bases not matched to a gene: 7.

This clonotype was seen repeatedly, ten times or more. The J gene is TRBJ2-3, the V gene TRBV7-9; 9 bases match TRBD2. The CDR3 is 15 amino acids. Per germline, CDR1 SEHNR and CDR2 FQNEAQ (reference sequence). V lost 3 bases, J lost 2 bases, and 3 bases stayed unmatched. This CDR3 is CASSFRLADTDTQYF. The CDR3 nucleotides are TGTGCCAGCAGCTTCCGACTAGCGGACACAGATACGCAGTATTTT.

The chain joins TRBV15 to TRBJ2-5, with 7 bases lining up with TRBD1. The CDR3 has 15 residues. Germline lookup yields CDR1 LNHNV and CDR2 YYDKDF (reference sequence). J was trimmed by 0 bases and V by 4 bases; bases with no gene match: 5. Here the CDR3 reads CATSTTGTDQETQYF. In DNA form, the CDR3 reads TGTGCCACCAGCACCACCGGGACAGACCAAGAGACCCAGTACTTC.

This clonotype has at least ten counts. This chain connects TRBV27 to TRBJ1-5; D is ambiguous. The CDR3 is 15 amino acids. CDR1 is MNHEY and CDR2 is SMNVEV in the germline V gene (reference sequence). V lost 3 bases to trimming and J lost 4 bases, with 13 bases between them. For the CDR3, the DNA is TGTGCCAGCAGTTTGGGAGGGTTTGGAAATCAGCCCCAGCATTTT. Amino acids: CASSLGGFGNQPQHF.

This clonotype came up many times. This sequence joins TRBV6-1 and TRBJ1-2; D not resolved. The CDR3 is made up of 13 amino acids. Looked up from germline, CDR1 is MNHNS and CDR2 is SASEGT. Between the trimmed V and J ends, which lost 5 bases and 3 bases, there was a span of 10 bases. The CDR3: CASSQTDHYGYTF. DNA for the CDR3: TGTGCCAGCAGTCAGACGGACCACTATGGCTACACCTTC.

The sample holds many counts of this clonotype. V usage is TRBV4-2 and J usage is TRBJ1-1; D unresolved. The V end lost 0 bases, the J end lost 0 bases, and 14 bases lay between the germline ends. CDR3 size: 17 residues. Germline lookup yields CDR1 LGHNA and CDR2 YNFKEQ. CDR3 region: CASSQDLTPGLNTEAFF. Written as DNA, the CDR3 is TGTGCCAGCAGCCAAGATTTAACGCCAGGATTGAACACTGAAGCTTTCTTT.

This clonotype showed up many times. The V and J genes are TRBV10-3 and TRBJ1-2, with D uncertain. V was pared by 10 bases and J by 0 bases, with 9 bases between. Germline V gene sequence: CDR1 ENHRY, CDR2 SYGVKD. The CDR3 spans 12 residues. The CDR3 is CATLGTNYGYTF. CDR3 nucleotide sequence: TGTGCCACCTTAGGGACTAACTATGGCTACACCTTC.

At least ten counts were recorded for this clonotype. The chain is built from TRBV20-1 and TRBJ2-7; D not resolved. Deletions cut 5 bases from V and 4 bases from J, with 12 bases between. CDR3 length equals 12 residues. The germline V gene encodes CDR1 DFQATT and CDR2 SNEGSKA (reference sequence). The CDR3 spells CSAWPPSYEQYF. The DNA of the CDR3 is TGCAGTGCTTGGCCCCCCTCATACGAGCAGTACTTC.

The gene calls are TRBV2 and TRBJ2-1; 7 positions agree with TRBD2. The CDR3 is 16 residues long. The junction had 11 bases not matched to a gene; V was cut back by 8 bases and J by 1 base. Germline V lookup: CDR1 SNHLY, CDR2 FYNNEI. The CDR3 sequence is CASLRASSGSYNEQFF. CDR3 DNA sequence: TGTGCCAGCTTGCGGGCATCTAGCGGATCCTACAATGAGCAGTTCTTC. Using reference TRBV2 and TRBJ2-1 for the parts outside the CDR3, the full variable domain is EPEVTQTPSHQVTQMGQEVILRCVPISNHLYFYWYRQILGQKVEFLVSFYNNEISEKSEIFDDQFSVERPDGSNFTLKIRSTKLEDSAMYFCASLRASSGSYNEQFFGPGTRLTVL.

Many counts were recorded for this clonotype. The V call is TRBV2, the J call TRBJ2-3; perhaps TRBD2 as D (5 bases). CDR3 size: 15 residues. The germline CDR1 and CDR2 sequences are SNHLY and FYNNEI. V was cut by 4 bases and J by 0 bases, with 11 bases left in between. In DNA form, the CDR3 reads TGTGCCAGCAGTGGGTTAGCGATAAGCACAGATACGCAGTATTTT. Protein: CASSGLAISTDTQYF.

In this sample, this clonotype turned up many times. The chain links TRBV5-1 to TRBJ2-7; D remains unclear. The CDR3 is 13 residues long. Trimming removed 5 bases at V and 4 bases at J, with 13 bases between. Germline V CDR1 and CDR2: SGHRS, YFSETQ. CDR3 loop: CASRNGPPYEQYF. The CDR3 DNA is TGCGCCAGCAGAAACGGACCTCCATACGAGCAGTACTTC.

This clonotype has ten or more counts. The gene calls are TRBV20-1 and TRBJ1-6; D is perhaps TRBD1 (5 bases). The CDR3 runs to 15 residues. Trimming cost V 2 bases and J 8 bases, with 16 bases left between them. From germline, CDR1 is DFQATT and CDR2 SNEGSKA (reference sequence). The CDR3 region is CSARSGTLRDSPLHF. The CDR3 nucleotides are TGCAGTGCTAGAAGTGGGACGCTAAGGGATTCACCCCTCCACTTT.

This clonotype was detected many times. This chain links TRBV30 with TRBJ1-1; no firm D call. From germline, CDR1 is GTSNPN and CDR2 SVGIG (reference sequence). This CDR3 has 15 residues. Trimming pared 0 bases from V and 0 bases from J, leaving 11 bases between. The CDR3 coding sequence is TGTGCCTGGAGTGTACCCCGGTATGTGAACACTGAAGCTTTCTTT. Encoded protein: CAWSVPRYVNTEAFF. Full variable domain (remainder filled in from reference TRBV30 and TRBJ1-1): SQTIHQWPATLVQPVGSPLSLECTVEGTSNPNLYWYRQAAGRGLQLLFYSVGIGQISSEVPQNLSASRPQDRQFILSSKKLLLSDSGFYLCAWSVPRYVNTEAFFGQGTRLTVV.

This clonotype was seen at least ten times. This chain joins TRBV12-3 or TRBV12-4 and TRBJ1-3; no reliable D call. The CDR3 is 13 residues long. V lost 5 bases and J 0 bases, leaving 5 bases between the germline ends. CDR3 region: CASSQSSGNTIYF. The CDR3 DNA reads TGTGCCAGCAGTCAGAGCTCTGGAAACACCATATATTTT.

At least ten counts were recorded for this clonotype. The chain carries TRBV6-5 and TRBJ1-1, with 8 nucleotides matching TRBD1. J was trimmed by 6 bases and V by 0 bases; bases with no gene match: 6. CDR1 MNHEY and CDR2 SVGAGI come from the germline V gene. The CDR3 has 15 residues. The CDR3 bases are TGTGCCAGCAGTTACTCACCCGGACAGGGCTCTGAAGCTTTCTTT. Translating it yields CASSYSPGQGSEAFF.

This clonotype came up many times. The rearrangement joins TRBV7-9 to TRBJ2-3; D remains ambiguous. Germline V gives CDR1 SEHNR, CDR2 FQNEAQ (reference sequence). The CDR3 covers 12 residues. V was cut by 1 base and J by 6 bases, with 5 bases left in between. The CDR3 loop is CASSLGADTQYF. In DNA, the CDR3 is TGTGCCAGCAGCTTAGGTGCGGATACGCAGTATTTT.

This clonotype has a count of ten or more. The rearrangement links TRBV20-1 to TRBJ2-7, with 16 bases identical to TRBD2. The germline V gene encodes CDR1 DFQATT and CDR2 SNEGSKA (reference sequence). CDR3 length: 17 amino acids. The V gene end was trimmed by 6 bases and the J gene end by 1 base; junction bases not matched to a gene: 9. The CDR3 bases are TGCAGTGCCACAGGGACTAGCGGGAGGGCCGGATCCTACGAGCAGTACTTC. Protein: CSATGTSGRAGSYEQYF.

This clonotype occurred many times. V is TRBV15 and J is TRBJ2-1; tentative D call: TRBD1 (6 bases). V lost 5 bases and J lost 4, with 18 bases in between. This CDR3 has 16 residues. The germline CDR1 and CDR2 sequences are LNHNV and YYDKDF (reference sequence). The CDR3 DNA sequence: TGTGCCACCAGCGGATACCACAGGGACACTTACAATGAGCAGTTCTTC. Its protein product is CATSGYHRDTYNEQFF.

This clonotype was counted many times. The chain uses TRBV7-2 and TRBJ2-1; D remains unclear. V was pared by 3 bases and J by 4 bases, with 19 bases between. The CDR3 length is 17 residues. Germline loops: CDR1 SGHTA, CDR2 FQGNSA. The CDR3 DNA reads TGTGCCAGCAGCTTTCCCCTTGACTCCTCTCTTTACAATGAGCAGTTCTTC. Amino acids: CASSFPLDSSLYNEQFF.

This clonotype has ten or more counts. The chain is built from TRBV7-2 and TRBJ1-2, with D perhaps TRBD1 (5 bases). Germline V gives CDR1 SGHTA, CDR2 FQGNSA. The V end was cut by 2 bases, the J end by 8 bases, with 12 bases between. CDR3 length: 13 residues. The CDR3: CASSLLGVGGYTF. The CDR3 DNA reads TGTGCCAGCAGCTTATTAGGGGTTGGGGGCTACACCTTC.

This clonotype was seen at least ten times. This chain uses TRBV25-1 with TRBJ1-5; 7 bases align to TRBD1. CDR1 and CDR2 (germline): MGHDK, SYGVNS. This CDR3 is built from 12 residues. The trim removed 10 bases at V and 6 bases at J, leaving 6 bases unmatched. CDR3 sequence (DNA): TGTGCCACAGGGGGGGGGTCTCAGCCCCAGCATTTT. This gives the protein CATGGGSQPQHF.

This clonotype was observed many times. The chain carries TRBV20-1 and TRBJ2-5, with D maybe TRBD1 (6 bases). This CDR3 comprises 14 residues. Germline-derived CDR1 and CDR2 are DFQATT and SNEGSKA (reference sequence). The germline V and J ends were trimmed by 2 bases and 4 bases, with 14 bases remaining between them. CDR3 sequence reads: CSARHGGRGETQYF. The CDR3 coding sequence is TGCAGTGCTAGACATGGGGGCAGGGGAGAGACCCAGTACTTC.

This clonotype was counted many times. The rearrangement joins TRBV7-8 to TRBJ2-3; D may be TRBD1 (6 bases). The CDR3 length is 11 residues. Germline lookup yields CDR1 SGHVS and CDR2 FQNEAQ. Deletions cut 5 bases from V and 9 bases from J, with 9 bases between. CDR3 amino acids: CASSKQGTQYF. The CDR3 bases are TGTGCCAGCAGCAAACAGGGCACGCAGTATTTT.

In this sample, this clonotype turned up once. The rearrangement uses TRBV4-2 and TRBJ2-4; D gene unclear. V lost 4 bases and J lost 7, with 8 bases in between. Germline values: CDR1 LGHNA, CDR2 YNFKEQ. The CDR3 has 12 amino acids. The CDR3: CASSLSANIQYF. CDR3 bases: TGTGCCAGCAGCCTCTCCGCGAACATTCAGTACTTC.

This clonotype was counted at least ten times. The genes are TRBV18 and TRBJ2-5; D remains ambiguous. This CDR3 has 15 amino acids. Looked up from germline, CDR1 is KGHSH and CDR2 is LQKENI. V lost 3 bases, J lost 1 base, and 12 bases lay in between. The CDR3 protein is CASSPARTVQETQYF. DNA of the CDR3: TGTGCCAGCTCACCCGCCCGAACTGTCCAAGAGACCCAGTACTTC.

To note about this clonotype: Mismatch with germline at one junction end may stem from a read error. The gene calls are TRBV12-3 or TRBV12-4 and TRBJ1-2; 7 bases are shared with TRBD1. The CDR3 is 13 amino acids. CDR3 coding DNA: TGTGCCAGCAGTCTGGACAGGAACTATGGCGACACCTTC. Translation gives CASSLDRNYGDTF.

This clonotype was detected many times. The J gene is TRBJ2-7, the V gene TRBV5-1, with D unclear. The CDR3 has 14 residues. V lost 0 bases, J lost 0 bases, and 7 bases lay in between. Germline assignment: CDR1 SGHRS and CDR2 YFSETQ. The CDR3 bases are TGCGCCAGCAGCTTGGAGAGTAACTCCTACGAGCAGTACTTC. Amino acid sequence: CASSLESNSYEQYF.

This clonotype came up many times. This CDR3 is CATSREVGEQYF. In DNA, the CDR3 is TGTGCCACCAGCAGAGAGGTAGGCGAGCAGTACTTC. J is TRBJ2-7 and V is TRBV15; D is ambiguous. With 0 bases removed from V and 6 bases from J, the gap between germline ends came to 6 bases. The germline CDR1 and CDR2 sequences are LNHNV and YYDKDF (reference sequence). CDR3 length equals 12 residues. The full variable domain, its missing parts supplied by reference TRBV15 and TRBJ2-7, is DAMVIQNPRYQVTQFGKPVTLSCSQTLNHNVMYWYQQKSSQAPKLLFHYYDKDFNNEADTPDNFQSRRPNTSFCFLDIRSPGLGDTAMYLCATSREVGEQYFGPGTRLTVT.